The clone carrying this T cell receptor beta chain has only a few counts. The antigen is not known. The data derive from a study of response to subunit inactivated influenza vaccine. The CDR3 runs 15 residues. The V gene's germline CDR1 is SGHDT and CDR2 YYEEEE. V trimming: 3 bases; J trimming: 0 bases; junction bases outside the gene matches: 5. A single record per CDR3 protein comes from TCRdb applying MiXCR to the RT-PCR reads. In the table there are hundreds of thousands of distinct CDR3 sequences, 18% of which are singletons. Broader study findings: The study's authors posited that every seasonal influenza vaccination enlists few new T cells.

This clonotype originated in a man aged 45-65 years who received an inactivated influenza vaccine. Sequenced material: PBMCs from blood, taken more than 4 days after vaccination. The chain joins TRBV5-6 to TRBJ2-5; 7 nucleotides agree with TRBD1. The CDR3 here is CASSSGTAHQETQYF. The CDR3 DNA reads as TGTGCCAGCAGCTCCGGGACAGCTCACCAAGAGACCCAGTACTTC.